The 7 T cell receptor beta chains below come from one sample, sequenced in a study of T cells after yellow fever vaccination. Each CDR3 protein gets one entry after TCRdb re-called the 5' RACE reads with MiXCR. The sample holds about 50,000 distinct CDR3 sequences; approximately 5.5% are singletons and the top ten take roughly 30%. Sequences were derived from PBMCs, either bulk or a sorted T-cell subset (CD4+, CD8+, memory, or dextramer-sorted; not recorded which), sampled on the day of the yellow fever booster vaccination. The receptors shown here come from a young man who received the YFV17D yellow fever vaccine.

This chain joins TRBV5-4 and TRBJ2-3; no clear D. The CDR3 is 15 residues long. Germline V CDR1 and CDR2: SGHNT, YYREEE (reference sequence). Trimming cost V 4 bases and J 1 base, with 13 bases left between them. The CDR3 protein is CASSPPGVGTDTQYF. CDR3 nucleotides: TGTGCCAGCAGCCCACCAGGTGTCGGCACAGATACGCAGTATTTT.

The chain uses TRBV14 and TRBJ1-2; TRBD1 might be the D (5 bases). The CDR3 length is 15 residues. Germline V gene lookup returns CDR1 SGHDN and CDR2 FVKESK. Between the trimmed V and J ends, which lost 6 bases and 4 bases, there was a span of 18 bases. The CDR3 reads CASSGTATVFYGYTF. In DNA, the CDR3 is TGTGCCAGCAGTGGAACGGCGACAGTGTTCTATGGCTACACCTTC.

This clonotype was picked up many times. The chain joins TRBV23-1 to TRBJ1-5; the match to TRBD1 covers 8 bases. TRBV23-1 is an ORF for which the function is uncertain. V shed 6 bases, J shed 6 bases, and the junction held 4 bases outside the gene matches. CDR3 length: 13 residues. This CDR3 is CASSGQGGQPQHF. The CDR3 nucleotides read TGCGCCAGCAGCGGACAGGGAGGTCAGCCCCAGCATTTT.

Ten or more counts support this clonotype. As DNA, the CDR3 is TGTGCCAGCAGCTGGGGGGATAAGGGGTACACTGAAGCTTTCTTT. It yields the protein CASSWGDKGYTEAFF. J is TRBJ1-1 and V is TRBV5-5, with a possible D match to TRBD1 (5 bases). V was pared by 3 bases and J by 3 bases, with 15 bases between. Germline-derived CDR1 and CDR2 are SGHKS and YYEKEE (reference sequence). The CDR3 is made up of 15 amino acids. The entire variable domain, with the rest obtained from reference TRBV5-5 and TRBJ1-1, is as follows: DAGVTQSPTHLIKTRGQQVTLRCSPISGHKSVSWYQQVLGQGPQFIFQYYEKEERGRGNFPDRFSARQFPNYSSELNVNALLLGDSALYLCASSWGDKGYTEAFFGQGTRLTVV.

This clonotype was counted at least ten times. V is TRBV7-2 and J is TRBJ2-3, with no clear D. V shed 0 bases and J shed 5 bases, with 6 bases lying between them. The CDR3 covers 13 residues. Looked up from germline, CDR1 is SGHTA and CDR2 is FQGNSA. This chain's CDR3 is CASSLAPGDTQYF. CDR3 sequence (DNA): TGTGCCAGCAGCTTAGCGCCAGGAGATACGCAGTATTTT.

This clonotype was detected ten times or more. The V and J genes are TRBV20-1 and TRBJ2-7; the D gene is possibly TRBD1 (6 bases). The CDR3 has 12 residues. Germline lookup yields CDR1 DFQATT and CDR2 SNEGSKA (reference sequence). Trimming pared 6 bases from V and 4 bases from J, leaving 13 bases between. The CDR3 DNA follows: TGCAGTGCAACCGGGACAACGTACGAGCAGTACTTC. As protein: CSATGTTYEQYF.

This clonotype occurred many times. This chain connects TRBV4-1 to TRBJ1-2; TRBD1 might be the D (5 bases). CDR1 and CDR2 from the germline V gene are MGHRA and YSYEKL. The CDR3 covers 16 residues. The V gene lost 3 bases and the J gene lost 5 bases, with 19 bases spanning the gap. CDR3 nucleotides: TGCGCCAGCAGCCATCCTTATGGCGGGGCCAGGTATGGCTACACCTTC. It specifies CASSHPYGGARYGYTF.